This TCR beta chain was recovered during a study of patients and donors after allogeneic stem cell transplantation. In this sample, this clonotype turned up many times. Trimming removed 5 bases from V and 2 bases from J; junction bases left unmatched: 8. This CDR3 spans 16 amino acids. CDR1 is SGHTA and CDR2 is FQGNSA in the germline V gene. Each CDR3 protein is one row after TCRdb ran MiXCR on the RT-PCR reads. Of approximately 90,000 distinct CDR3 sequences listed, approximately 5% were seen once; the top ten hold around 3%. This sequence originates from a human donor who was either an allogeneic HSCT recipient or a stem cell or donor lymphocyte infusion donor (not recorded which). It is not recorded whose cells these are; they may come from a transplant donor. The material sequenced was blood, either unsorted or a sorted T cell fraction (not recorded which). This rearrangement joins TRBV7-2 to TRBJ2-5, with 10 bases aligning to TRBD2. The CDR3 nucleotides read TGTGCCAGCAGCCCTCTCGGACTAGCGGCTCAAGAGACCCAGTACTTC. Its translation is CASSPLGLAAQETQYF. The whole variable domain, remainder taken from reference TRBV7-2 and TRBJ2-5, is GAGVSQSPSNKVTEKGKDVELRCDPISGHTALYWYRQSLGQGLEFLIYFQGNSAPDKSGLPSDRFSAERTGGSVSTLTIQRTQQEDSAVYLCASSPLGLAAQETQYFGPGTRLLVL.